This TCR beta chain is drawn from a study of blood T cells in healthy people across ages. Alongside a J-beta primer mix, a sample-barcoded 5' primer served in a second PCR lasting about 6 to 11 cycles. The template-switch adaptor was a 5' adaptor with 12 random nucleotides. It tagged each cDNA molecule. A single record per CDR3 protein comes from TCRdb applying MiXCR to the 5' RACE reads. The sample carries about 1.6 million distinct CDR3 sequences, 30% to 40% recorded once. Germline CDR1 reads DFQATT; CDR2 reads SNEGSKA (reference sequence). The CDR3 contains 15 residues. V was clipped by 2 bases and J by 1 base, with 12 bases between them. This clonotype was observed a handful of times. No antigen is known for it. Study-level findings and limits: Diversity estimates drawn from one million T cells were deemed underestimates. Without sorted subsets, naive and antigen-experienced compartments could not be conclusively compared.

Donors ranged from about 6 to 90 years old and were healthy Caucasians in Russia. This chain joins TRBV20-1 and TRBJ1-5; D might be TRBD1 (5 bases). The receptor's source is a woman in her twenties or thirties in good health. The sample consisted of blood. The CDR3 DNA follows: TGCAGTGCTAGAAAGGGGCTAGGGAGCAATCAGCCCCAGCATTTT. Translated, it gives CSARKGLGSNQPQHF.